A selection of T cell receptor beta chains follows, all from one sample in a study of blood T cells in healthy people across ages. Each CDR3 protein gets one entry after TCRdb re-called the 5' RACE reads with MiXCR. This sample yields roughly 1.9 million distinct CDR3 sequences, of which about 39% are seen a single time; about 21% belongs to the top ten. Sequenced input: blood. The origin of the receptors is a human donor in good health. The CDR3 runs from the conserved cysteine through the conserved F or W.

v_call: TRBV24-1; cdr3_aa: CATGGESVDGYTF
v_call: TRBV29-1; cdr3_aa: CSATTGGSTDTQYF
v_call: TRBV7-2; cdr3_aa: CAGSFGGFTDTQYF
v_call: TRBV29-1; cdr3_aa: CSVEEGQGEQYF
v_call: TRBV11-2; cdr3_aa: CASRYTGTGLTEAFF
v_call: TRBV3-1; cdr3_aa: CASSPPPRGNQPQHF
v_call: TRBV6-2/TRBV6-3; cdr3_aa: CASSYGQGRSYNEQFF
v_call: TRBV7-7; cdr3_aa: CASSPRGQGYEQFF
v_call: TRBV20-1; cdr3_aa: CSARERPRTGGEWVLSYEQYF
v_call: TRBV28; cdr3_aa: CASSLPTGSPPYEQYF
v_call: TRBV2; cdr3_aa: CASGQRAESTDTQYF
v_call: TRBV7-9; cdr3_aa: CASSRSRVNTGELFF
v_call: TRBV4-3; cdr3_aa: CASSQEVYRTYEQYF
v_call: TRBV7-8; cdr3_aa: CASRPSGDEQYF
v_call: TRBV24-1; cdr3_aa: CATSDSKAMNTEAFF
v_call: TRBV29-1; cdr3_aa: CSGQGGVGYNEQFF
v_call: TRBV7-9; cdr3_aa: CASSLANREVGEQYF
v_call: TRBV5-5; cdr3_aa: CASSFIGTRGTGYF
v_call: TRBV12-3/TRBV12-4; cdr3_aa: CASSSLRTENLAKNIQYF
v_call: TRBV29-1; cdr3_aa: CSVEDSGAQGTGELFF
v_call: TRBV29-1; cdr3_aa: CSAQGMGGALETQYF
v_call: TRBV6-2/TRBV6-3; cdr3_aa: CASSRDGQHAYEQYF
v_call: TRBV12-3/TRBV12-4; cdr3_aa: CASSFNRERTEAFF
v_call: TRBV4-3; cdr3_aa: CASSQEYGLIQETQFF
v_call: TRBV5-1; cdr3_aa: CASSSGDQNYGYTF
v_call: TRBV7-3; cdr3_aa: CASSEQGGDTEAFF
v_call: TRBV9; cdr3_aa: CASSPGQGANQPQHF
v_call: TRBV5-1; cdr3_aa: CASMKGTFTDTQYF
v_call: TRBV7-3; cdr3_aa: CASSLRGKGDTEAFF
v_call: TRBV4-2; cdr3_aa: CASSQESGRTYEQYF
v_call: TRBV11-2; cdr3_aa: CASSPNLYNEQFF
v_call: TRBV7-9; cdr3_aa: CASSPTTRGAGETQYF
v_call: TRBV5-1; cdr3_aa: CASRLGRYFGQNTEAFF
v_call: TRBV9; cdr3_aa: CASSVRILGDTQYF
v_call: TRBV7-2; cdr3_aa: CASSRRGAYEQYF
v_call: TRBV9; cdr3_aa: CASSVTGLAGPDTQYF
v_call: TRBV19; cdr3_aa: CASRGQTRQRNSPLHF
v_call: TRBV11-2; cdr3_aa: CASSLTDGWGYTF
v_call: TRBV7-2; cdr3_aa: CASSFKAGDYEQYF
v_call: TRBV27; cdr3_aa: CASSSRGRGETQYF
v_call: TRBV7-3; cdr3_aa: CASSALGRSSGANVLTF
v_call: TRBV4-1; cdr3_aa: CASSSRVYVPQHF
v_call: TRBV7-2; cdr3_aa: CASSLAGGSTNYGYTF
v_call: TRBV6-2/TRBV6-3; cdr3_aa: CASSSESGQGAFDYEQFF
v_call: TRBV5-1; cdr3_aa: CASSIVDGAGGYTF
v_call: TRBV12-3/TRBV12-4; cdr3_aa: CASSFGTPDYEQYF
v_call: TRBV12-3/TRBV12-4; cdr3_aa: CTSRGGPNYGYTF
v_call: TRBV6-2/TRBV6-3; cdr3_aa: CASSYKEWLSSYEQYF
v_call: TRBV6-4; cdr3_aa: CASSDSGTGDEKLFF